This paragraph reports one TCR beta chain. This clonotype was observed a handful of times. Its antigen has not been determined. It has no much larger one-base neighbor in the sample; base qualities were not kept. This entry is derived from a study of T-cell reconstitution after alpha-beta-depleted transplantation in children (TCRdb year 2016). In the study overall: Using TCR repertoire profiling, the study followed T-cell immune reconstitution in a quantitative way in children after TCRalphabeta/CD19-depleted allogeneic hematopoietic cell transplantation.

Libraries were made using PCR. Sequencing was carried out with an Illumina HiSeq 2500. TCR library preparation used molecular barcoding, with unique molecular identifiers applied to normalize quantification of the TCRbeta repertoire. TCRdb cleaned the public reads at Q25 with fastp, built clones with MiXCR and kept in-frame beta chains. Duplicate CDR3 protein sequences are folded into a single record with the most common DNA and genes. In this sample the table shows about 690,000 distinct CDR3 sequences, around 16% of which occur a single time. Under 1.2% of the sample belongs to the ten largest clones. The TCR sequence derives from a human donor who donated a stem cell graft to a child with acute myeloid leukemia. The material sequenced was PBMCs from the stem cell graft donor, taken from the stem cell graft.

The DNA sequence is TGCGCCAGCAGCTTGGAAACAGGGGTTCAGCCCCAGCATTTT. It translates to CASSLETGVQPQHF. The rearrangement joined TRBV5-1 to TRBJ1-5, and TRBD1 matches 7 of the central bases. Reading from cysteine to phenylalanine, the CDR3 counts 14 amino acids. CDR3 DNA only is kept here, 42 bases in frame from base 1. For CDR1 and CDR2, the germline V gene lists SGHRS and YFSETQ. Compared with germline, V lacks 0 bases and J lacks 6 bases; bases without a gene match: 3.